A selection of T cell receptor beta chains follows, all from one sample in a study of read filtering for tumor transcriptome and immune sequencing. TCRdb re-derived calls from the reads in MiXCR, one entry per CDR3 protein. The profile shows some 41,000 distinct CDR3 sequences, 10% to 15% of them singletons. Specimen: a population of CD138-negative cells sorted from bone marrow. The receptors come from a donor at least 40 years old with multiple myeloma. Both conserved end residues are part of each CDR3. The size field is filled for only some rows; it gives once, few, many or a size class.

v_call,clone_size,j_call,cdr3_aa
TRBV20-1,many,TRBJ2-7,CSASARGGQATYEQYF
TRBV7-6,many,TRBJ1-1,CASSLVLRGGRGEAFF
TRBV12-3/TRBV12-4,many,TRBJ2-1,CASSTGSGNNEQFF
TRBV12-3/TRBV12-4,many,TRBJ2-3,CASSYPARAYTDTQYF
TRBV20-1,many,TRBJ2-5,CSASRQGAGETQYF
TRBV6-2/TRBV6-3,many,TRBJ1-5,CASSYYSRGNQPQHF
TRBV3-1,many,TRBJ1-1,CASSRGTGDEAFF
TRBV2,many,TRBJ1-5,CASSAWGNQPQHF
TRBV5-1,NA,TRBJ1-2,CASSFGTGSGGYTF
TRBV29-1,many,TRBJ2-6,CSVDTGANVLTF
TRBV28,many,TRBJ1-5,CASTDGTGDQPQHF
TRBV2,many,TRBJ2-5,CASSEEGTSAETQYF
TRBV3-1,many,TRBJ2-7,CASSPYRAYEQYF
TRBV28,many,TRBJ2-1,CASSPTLYEQFF
TRBV28,many,TRBJ1-5,CASDRELSNQPQHF
TRBV11-2,many,TRBJ2-3,CASNFAAGAQSSTDTQYF
TRBV27,many,TRBJ2-3,CASSFSPTISPQYF
TRBV4-2,many,TRBJ2-7,CASSQGINSGDNYEQYF
TRBV29-1,many,TRBJ2-7,CSVVWGRGSSYEQYF
TRBV7-3,many,TRBJ2-5,CASSLNGQGRETQYF
TRBV29-1,many,TRBJ1-4,CSVRQGVPTNEKLFF
TRBV20-1,many,TRBJ2-1,CSASTGSYNEQFF
TRBV12-3/TRBV12-4,many,TRBJ2-1,CASSFDTAFFSGSPSDNEQFF
TRBV5-1,many,TRBJ2-1,CASSLGTANPNEQFF
TRBV11-2,many,TRBJ2-1,CASSLGLAVYNEQFF
TRBV28,many,TRBJ2-7,CASRFAGSYEQYF
TRBV11-2,many,TRBJ1-4,CASSWRRGGATNEKLFF
TRBV28,once,TRBJ2-5,CASSSTGLGAQYF
TRBV5-1,many,TRBJ2-7,CASSPGQLHEQYF
TRBV7-9,few,TRBJ2-7,CASSWTGTYEQYF
TRBV18,many,TRBJ2-5,CASSPREGQETQYF
TRBV12-3/TRBV12-4,many,TRBJ1-1,CASSPGHQNTEAFF
TRBV10-3,few,TRBJ1-2,CATVGRVGCGYTF
TRBV20-1,many,TRBJ1-6,CSARGDSNSPLHF
TRBV28,many,TRBJ2-5,CASSSTGKGDLVETQYF
TRBV4-2,few,TRBJ2-7,CASSRSGTGEGEQYF
TRBV29-1,many,TRBJ1-1,CSVERGGWSETEAFF
TRBV20-1,many,TRBJ2-7,CSAPDRAYEQYF
TRBV20-1,many,TRBJ2-5,CSAREVGETQYF
TRBV28,many,TRBJ1-5,CASSPGYQPQHF
TRBV6-5,many,TRBJ2-3,CASSYRMTSGGGGTQYF
TRBV20-1,many,TRBJ2-1,CSVQREFNEQFF
TRBV15,many,TRBJ1-1,CATSRDYPTGVNTEAFF